One sample yielded the 18 T cell receptor beta chains listed below, sequenced in a study of T-cell reconstitution after alpha-beta-depleted transplantation in children. The TCRbeta library was prepared with unique molecular identifiers. Using its own MiXCR run on the PCR reads, TCRdb lists one record per CDR3 protein. The repertoire consists of hundreds of thousands of distinct CDR3 sequences, with around 13% occurring once and the leading ten covering 2% to 2.5%. The sequences come from PBMCs, mostly from graft donor cells, collected 360 days after TCRalphabeta/CD19-depleted stem cell transplant. The receptor set was obtained from a male patient between 5 and 17 years old who had a stem cell transplant for acute myeloid leukemia, so the T cells may come from the graft donor.

This clonotype was seen at least ten times. This chain uses TRBV5-1 with TRBJ2-2, with 10 bases matching TRBD2. V shed 1 base and J 5 bases; nucleotides not matched to a gene: 5. The CDR3 covers 16 residues. Germline V gives CDR1 SGHRS, CDR2 YFSETQ. For the CDR3, the DNA is TGCGCCAGCAGCTTGTGGCTAGCGGGAGTGACCGGGGAGCTGTTTTTT. Encoded protein: CASSLWLAGVTGELFF.

Only a few counts were recorded for this clonotype. The chain is built from TRBV20-1 and TRBJ2-5; D not certain. This CDR3 has 14 amino acids. Germline CDR1 is DFQATT and CDR2 is SNEGSKA (reference sequence). Trimming took 3 bases from V and 0 from J, leaving 11 bases between them. The CDR3 loop is CSASATPDQETQYF. CDR3 bases: TGCAGTGCTAGTGCGACTCCAGACCAAGAGACCCAGTACTTC.

The chain employs TRBV6-5 and TRBJ1-2, with unresolved D. Germline V lookup: CDR1 MNHEY, CDR2 SVGAGI. The length of the CDR3 is 14 residues. Between the trimmed V and J ends, which lost 4 bases and 5 bases, there was a span of 14 bases. CDR3 bases: TGTGCCAGCAGTTTAGCCGACATGGAGTATGGCTACACCTTC. It specifies CASSLADMEYGYTF.

This clonotype was counted only a few times. The chain employs TRBV7-2 and TRBJ2-1; D may be TRBD1 (7 bases). V lost 5 bases to trimming and J lost 2 bases, with 19 bases between them. The V gene's germline CDR1 is SGHTA and CDR2 FQGNSA. This CDR3 region has 17 residues. The CDR3 DNA is TGTGCCAGCAGCGGGGGGACAGTTCCTAGCCCCTACAATGAGCAGTTCTTC. Amino acids: CASSGGTVPSPYNEQFF. Supplemented by reference TRBV7-2 and TRBJ2-1, the full variable domain reads GAGVSQSPSNKVTEKGKDVELRCDPISGHTALYWYRQSLGQGLEFLIYFQGNSAPDKSGLPSDRFSAERTGGSVSTLTIQRTQQEDSAVYLCASSGGTVPSPYNEQFFGPGTRLTVL.

CDR3 amino acids: CATSTRGQKGDQPQHF. CDR3 coding DNA: TGTGCCACCAGTACGCGGGGACAGAAAGGGGATCAGCCCCAGCATTTT. The chain uses TRBV15 and TRBJ1-5; 7 nucleotides match TRBD1. Germline values: CDR1 LNHNV, CDR2 YYDKDF (reference sequence). The CDR3 is 16 residues long. Trimming at V came to 6 bases and at J to 5 bases, leaving 13 bases not matched to a gene. Full variable domain (rest looked up from reference TRBV15 and TRBJ1-5): DAMVIQNPRYQVTQFGKPVTLSCSQTLNHNVMYWYQQKSSQAPKLLFHYYDKDFNNEADTPDNFQSRRPNTSFCFLDIRSPGLGDTAMYLCATSTRGQKGDQPQHFGDGTRLSIL.

This clonotype was seen a handful of times. The chain has TRBV12-3 or TRBV12-4 and TRBJ2-1; 7 bases are a match to TRBD2. The length of the CDR3 is 15 residues. Trimming cost V 4 bases and J 4 bases; bases outside gene matches: 7. The CDR3 is CASSSGAGPYNEQFF. In DNA, the CDR3 is TGTGCCAGCAGTTCCGGAGCGGGGCCTTACAATGAGCAGTTCTTC.

This clonotype came up many times. This chain connects TRBV2 to TRBJ1-5; TRBD1 aligns across 8 bases. The CDR3 spans 13 residues. Germline-derived CDR1 and CDR2 are SNHLY and FYNNEI. V gave up 3 bases and J gave up 6 bases; unmatched junction bases: 1. Written as DNA, the CDR3 is TGTGCCAGCAGTGATGACAGGGGTCAGCCCCAGCATTTT. This sequence encodes CASSDDRGQPQHF. Supplemented by reference TRBV2 and TRBJ1-5, the full variable domain reads EPEVTQTPSHQVTQMGQEVILRCVPISNHLYFYWYRQILGQKVEFLVSFYNNEISEKSEIFDDQFSVERPDGSNFTLKIRSTKLEDSAMYFCASSDDRGQPQHFGDGTRLSIL.

The chain is built from TRBV7-2 and TRBJ1-1, with D perhaps TRBD1 (6 bases). Germline V gene lookup returns CDR1 SGHTA and CDR2 FQGNSA. V was pared by 6 bases and J by 0 bases, with 11 bases between. The CDR3 is 14 residues long. CDR3 protein: CASRLTGMNTEAFF. DNA of the CDR3: TGTGCCAGCAGATTAACAGGGATGAACACTGAAGCTTTCTTT.

CDR3 protein: CSVRTSGRSQTQYF. CDR3 DNA: TGCAGCGTGAGGACTAGCGGGAGGTCGCAGACCCAGTACTTC. This chain joins TRBV29-1 and TRBJ2-5; 14 nucleotides line up with TRBD2. Germline assignment: CDR1 SQVTM and CDR2 ANQGSEA. This CDR3 has 14 residues. Losses at the gene ends were 6 bases for V and 6 bases for J; bases not matched to a gene: 6.

This clonotype was seen once. A much larger clone differs from this one at a single base, so this may be a read error. The rearrangement links TRBV5-1 to TRBJ2-7; D might be TRBD2 (5 bases). Germline lookup yields CDR1 SGHRS and CDR2 YFSETQ. The V end was cut by 2 bases, the J end by 0 bases, with 9 bases between. The CDR3 has 14 residues. The CDR3 spells CASSFGAVSYEQYF. The CDR3, as DNA: TGCGCCAGCAGCTTTGGAGCGGTCTCCTACGAGCAGTACTTC.

J is TRBJ2-3 and V is TRBV29-1; D is possibly TRBD2 (5 bases). Germline values: CDR1 SQVTM, CDR2 ANQGSEA. The CDR3 totals 13 residues. The V gene lost 3 bases and the J gene lost 6 bases, with 13 bases spanning the gap. The CDR3 protein is CSVDGGGLDTQYF. CDR3 sequence (DNA): TGCAGCGTTGATGGAGGAGGTCTGGATACGCAGTATTTT.

The CDR3 DNA reads TGCAGCGTCCAGGGACTCACTGATTTATACAATGAGCAGTTCTTC. This sequence encodes CSVQGLTDLYNEQFF. This chain connects TRBV29-1 to TRBJ2-1, with TRBD2 as a possible D gene (6 bases). The V end lost 6 bases, the J end lost 4 bases, and 19 bases lay between the germline ends. CDR3 length: 15 residues. The germline V gene encodes CDR1 SQVTM and CDR2 ANQGSEA.

The chain combines TRBV3-1 with TRBJ2-7; D uncertain. The germline V and J ends were trimmed by 4 bases and 4 bases, with 8 bases remaining between them. Germline CDR1 LGHDT, CDR2 YNNKEL (reference sequence). The CDR3 is 12 amino acids. DNA of the CDR3: TGTGCCAGCAGCCGCGGTTGGTACGAGCAGTACTTC. Its protein product is CASSRGWYEQYF.

This clonotype was found many times. J is TRBJ2-5 and V is TRBV20-1; D is unresolved. Trimming stripped 3 bases from V and 5 bases from J, with 10 bases between. The germline V gene has CDR1 DFQATT and CDR2 SNEGSKA (reference sequence). This CDR3 has 12 residues. The DNA of the CDR3 is TGCAGTGCTAGTGATGGGTGGGAGACCCAGTACTTC. It codes for CSASDGWETQYF.

J is TRBJ2-1 and V is TRBV7-9, with D unresolved. The CDR3 contains 15 residues. Germline CDR1 SEHNR, CDR2 FQNEAQ (reference sequence). V shed 1 base and J shed 5 bases, with 12 bases lying between them. CDR3 coding DNA: TGTGCCAGCAGCTTAGTTGTCGTAGCCGACAATGAGCAGTTCTTC. As protein: CASSLVVVADNEQFF.

This clonotype has just a few counts. Compared with germline, one end of the junction differs, possibly owing to a read error. V usage is TRBV20-1 and J usage is TRBJ2-7; 7 positions agree with TRBD2. Germline V gene lookup returns CDR1 DFQATT and CDR2 SNEGSKA (reference sequence). The CDR3 length is 15 residues. CDR3 loop: CCARSDGRKAYEQYF. CDR3 nucleotides: TGCTGTGCTAGGTCGGACGGGAGGAAGGCCTACGAGCAGTACTTC.

In this sample, this clonotype turned up a few times. At one end the junction does not follow the germline gene, possibly because of a read error. The genes are TRBV28 and TRBJ2-7; TRBD1 matches 10 bases. Per the germline V gene, CDR1 is MDHEN and CDR2 is SYDVKM. The CDR3 is made up of 19 amino acids. The CDR3: CASSLIFRDRGILSHEQYF. The CDR3 DNA reads TGTGCCAGCAGTTTAATATTTCGGGACAGGGGTATCCTCTCCCACGAGCAGTACTTC. The whole variable domain, remainder taken from reference TRBV28 and TRBJ2-7, is DVKVTQSSRYLVKRTGEKVFLECVQDMDHENMFWYRQDPGLGLRLIYFSYDVKMKEKGDIPEGYSVSREKKERFSLILESASTNQTSMYLCASSLIFRDRGILSHEQYFGPGTRLTVT.

This clonotype was observed many times. The chain is built from TRBV29-1 and TRBJ2-1; D is ambiguous. In germline, CDR1 is SQVTM, CDR2 ANQGSEA. The CDR3 is made up of 16 amino acids. The V gene lost 2 bases and the J gene lost 4 bases, with 18 bases spanning the gap. The CDR3 region is CSVERGPFTDYNEQFF. The CDR3 DNA sequence: TGCAGCGTTGAAAGAGGACCCTTCACGGATTACAATGAGCAGTTCTTC.